A selection of T cell receptor beta chains follows, all from one sample in a study of identifying expanded T cells in peripheral blood. The repertoire was sequenced with immunoSEQ multiplex PCR; TCRdb's copy has only in-frame clones and lacks some. The sample has roughly 90,000 clones, approximately 84% seen once. Material for sequencing was blood. The receptors shown here come from a person aged 18-69 years in good health. Both conserved end residues are part of each CDR3. The D gene is left open where the match is weak. Size tells how often a clone was seen (once, few, many) or the class of an expanded clone, and some rows leave it out.

>NA|TRBV7-9|TRBJ2-7|NA
CASSLTGASDYEQYF
TGTGCCAGCAGCTTAACGGGGGCGAGTGACTACGAGCAGTACTTC
>NA|TRBV7-8|TRBJ2-5|NA
CASSLDSVFSRETQYF
TGTGCCAGCAGCTTAGACTCCGTCTTCAGTAGGGAGACCCAGTACTTC
>NA|TRBV4-1|TRBJ2-7|NA
CASSQVAQSSYEQYF
TGCGCCAGCAGCCAAGTCGCCCAAAGCTCCTACGAGCAGTACTTC
>NA|TRBV29-1|TRBJ2-7|NA
CSVTDSIKTSSSYEQYF
TGCAGCGTCACGGACAGTATAAAGACCTCCAGCTCCTACGAGCAGTACTTC
>TRBD1|TRBV19|TRBJ1-5|NA
CASTAGQGESLAQPQHF
TGTGCCAGTACGGCTGGACAGGGGGAATCCCTCGCTCAGCCCCAGCATTTT
>NA|TRBV6-5|TRBJ1-6|few
CASRRAQASPLHF
TGTGCCAGCAGGCGGGCGCAAGCTTCACCCCTCCACTTT
>NA|TRBV2|TRBJ2-7|NA
CASSGRGLSGRSYEQYF
TGTGCCAGCAGTGGGAGGGGTCTGTCTGGCAGGTCCTACGAGCAGTACTTC
>TRBD1|TRBV5-5|TRBJ2-7|once
CASSLISPQGAYLYEQYF
TGTGCCAGCAGCTTGATATCTCCACAGGGGGCGTATCTGTACGAGCAGTACTTC
>NA|TRBV5-1|TRBJ1-6|once
CASSLSVSGGYNSPLHF
TGCGCCAGCAGCTTATCAGTAAGCGGAGGGTATAATTCACCCCTCCACTTT
>NA|TRBV9|TRBJ2-1|NA
CASSVAGTRGGYNEQFF
TGTGCCAGCAGCGTAGCCGGGACCAGAGGGGGTTACAATGAGCAGTTCTTC
>TRBD1|TRBV11-2|TRBJ1-1|NA
CASSHLRDSKAFF
TGTGCCAGCAGCCACCTCCGGGACAGCAAAGCTTTCTTT
>NA|TRBV7-2|TRBJ2-7|once
CASSSTLPGSTLTYEQYF
TGTGCCAGCAGCAGTACCCTGCCGGGGTCCACCCTGACCTACGAGCAGTACTTC
>NA|TRBV10-3|TRBJ2-3|NA
CATTGIWAQSTDTQYF
TGTGCCACCACAGGGATTTGGGCCCAAAGCACAGATACGCAGTATTTT
>TRBD1|TRBV7-2|TRBJ2-2|NA
CASSFGTGVTGELFF
TGTGCCAGCAGCTTTGGGACAGGGGTCACCGGGGAGCTGTTTTTT
>NA|TRBV9|TRBJ2-3|NA
CASSEGGGARDTDTQYF
TGTGCCAGCAGCGAGGGGGGAGGCGCCCGGGACACAGATACGCAGTATTTT
>NA|TRBV30|TRBJ1-1|NA
CAWRARGVEAFF
TGTGCCTGGAGGGCCCGGGGGGTTGAAGCTTTCTTT
>NA|TRBV2|TRBJ1-4|NA
CASSARVLNEKLFF
TGTGCCAGCAGTGCCAGGGTCCTTAATGAAAAACTGTTTTTT
>NA|TRBV6-6|TRBJ2-1|NA
CASRGRGRNEQFF
TGTGCCAGCAGGGGCCGGGGGAGGAATGAGCAGTTCTTC
>NA|TRBV5-6|TRBJ1-5|NA
CASSFRRGRNQPQHF
TGTGCCAGCAGCTTTCGGCGGGGGCGGAATCAGCCCCAGCATTTT
>TRBD2|TRBV2|TRBJ2-3|NA
CASSRSGGRVDTQYF
TGTGCCAGCAGTCGTAGCGGGGGAAGGGTCGATACGCAGTATTTT
>NA|TRBV29-1|TRBJ2-5|NA
CSVVPLQGGTQETQYF
TGCAGCGTTGTTCCCCTACAGGGGGGGACCCAAGAGACCCAGTACTTC
>TRBD1|TRBV5-1|TRBJ1-1|medium-sized
CASSLEGQGNTEAFF
TGCGCCAGCAGCTTGGAGGGACAGGGGAACACTGAAGCTTTCTTT
>NA|TRBV6-5|TRBJ1-6|NA
CASLARLDGALHF
TGTGCCAGCCTCGCTCGGTTGGATGGTGCCCTCCACTTT
>NA|TRBV13|TRBJ1-1|many
CASRGYTEAFF
TGTGCCAGCAGAGGTTACACTGAAGCTTTCTTT
>TRBD1|TRBV4-3|TRBJ2-2|NA
CASSQTGAYTGELFF
TGCGCCAGCAGCCAGACAGGGGCCTACACCGGGGAGCTGTTTTTT
>NA|TRBV6-5|TRBJ1-1|NA
CASSGLTEAFF
TGTGCCAGCAGTGGACTCACTGAAGCTTTCTTT
>NA|TRBV12-5|TRBJ1-2|NA
CASGLSTPDMNYGYTF
TGTGCTAGTGGTTTGTCGACCCCGGACATGAACTATGGCTACACCTTC
>TRBD1|TRBV7-2|TRBJ1-1|once
CASSLGVRGTGRAFF
TGTGCCAGCAGCTTAGGCGTAAGGGGGACAGGTCGAGCTTTCTTT
>NA|TRBV7-9|TRBJ1-1|few
CASSVRGGNTEAFF
TGTGCCAGCAGCGTTCGTGGAGGGAACACTGAAGCTTTCTTT
>NA|TRBV10-3|TRBJ2-3|NA
CAIRQGMGGADTQYF
TGTGCCATCAGACAAGGTATGGGGGGCGCAGATACGCAGTATTTT
>NA|TRBV4-1|TRBJ2-3|NA
CASSQLATSDTQYF
TGCGCCAGCAGCCAACTAGCGACGTCAGATACGCAGTATTTT
>NA|TRBV14|TRBJ2-3|NA
CASSQDPGQNTDTQYF
TGTGCCAGCAGCCAAGACCCCGGACAGAACACAGATACGCAGTATTTT
>TRBD1|TRBV7-2|TRBJ1-2|NA
CASSTGTANYGYTF
TGTGCCAGCAGCACGGGGACAGCTAACTATGGCTACACCTTC
>TRBD1|TRBV6-4|TRBJ1-2|few
CASSEYARGYYGYTF
TGTGCCAGCAGCGAATATGCCAGGGGGTACTATGGCTACACCTTC
>NA|TRBV30|TRBJ1-2|NA
CAWKGQSFYGYTF
TGTGCCTGGAAGGGGCAGAGTTTTTATGGCTACACCTTC
>NA|TRBV10-2|TRBJ1-1|NA
CASSPGRDTEAFF
TGCGCCAGCAGTCCCGGAAGGGACACTGAAGCTTTCTTT
>NA|TRBV11-2|TRBJ1-1|NA
CASSLAGNTEAFF
TGTGCCAGCAGCTTGGCGGGAAACACTGAAGCTTTCTTT
>NA|TRBV2|TRBJ1-2|NA
CASRRGWTDGYTF
TGTGCCAGCAGAAGGGGATGGACAGACGGCTACACCTTC